This is a list of T cell receptor beta chains from one sample in a study of shared clonotypes between healthy human individuals. Sequenced by immunoSEQ multiplex PCR; TCRdb stores in-frame clones only, minus some. Here the sample spans 2 million to 2.5 million clones, under 97% being singletons. The sample consisted of naive CD4+ T cells sorted from blood. These receptors were obtained from a man between 18 and 35 years old in good health. Each CDR3 is given with its conserved first and last residue. The D gene is left open where the match is weak. Rows give clone size only sometimes, using once, few, many, or a class for an expanded clone.

CDR3aa: CASSPAGTSGDTQYF
CDR3nt: TGTGCCAGCAGCCCCGCGGGGACTAGCGGGGATACGCAGTATTTT
d_gene: TRBD2
j_gene: TRBJ2-3
v_gene: TRBV9
abundance: -

CDR3aa: CASSGGLNYGYTF
CDR3nt: TGCGCCAGCAGCGGGGGCTTGAACTATGGCTACACCTTC
d_gene: -
j_gene: TRBJ1-2
v_gene: TRBV5-1
abundance: -

CDR3aa: CSAGNRVTLHF
CDR3nt: TGCAGTGCTGGAAACAGGGTAACCCTCCACTTT
d_gene: -
j_gene: TRBJ1-6
v_gene: TRBV20-1
abundance: -

CDR3aa: CASSSYIGEKYGYTF
CDR3nt: TGTGCCAGCAGTTCATATATAGGGGAAAAATATGGCTACACCTTC
d_gene: -
j_gene: TRBJ1-2
v_gene: TRBV6-6
abundance: -

CDR3aa: CASSQDETGYGYTF
CDR3nt: TGCGCCAGCAGCCAAGACGAAACAGGGTATGGCTACACCTTC
d_gene: -
j_gene: TRBJ1-2
v_gene: TRBV4-3
abundance: -

CDR3aa: CASSDLKRGPARGHYGYTF
CDR3nt: TGTGCCAGCAGTGACCTCAAGCGAGGCCCAGCCAGGGGCCACTATGGCTACACCTTC
d_gene: -
j_gene: TRBJ1-2
v_gene: TRBV6-4
abundance: -

CDR3aa: CASTTRGPNTEAFF
CDR3nt: TGTGCCAGCACCACCCGGGGACCGAACACTGAAGCTTTCTTT
d_gene: -
j_gene: TRBJ1-1
v_gene: TRBV2
abundance: -

CDR3aa: CASSSVAGGRPGANVLTF
CDR3nt: TGTGCCAGCAGCTCCGTAGCGGGAGGCCGCCCTGGGGCCAACGTCCTGACTTTC
d_gene: TRBD2
j_gene: TRBJ2-6
v_gene: TRBV7-8
abundance: -

CDR3aa: CASSDSGNSPLHF
CDR3nt: TGTGCCAGCAGTGACTCTGGGAATTCACCCCTCCACTTT
d_gene: -
j_gene: TRBJ1-6
v_gene: TRBV6-4
abundance: -

CDR3aa: CASSVENKETGNTIYF
CDR3nt: TGTGCCAGCAGCGTAGAGAACAAAGAAACTGGAAACACCATATATTTT
d_gene: -
j_gene: TRBJ1-3
v_gene: TRBV9
abundance: -

CDR3aa: CAWTKESDTEAFF
CDR3nt: TGTGCCTGGACAAAGGAGAGTGACACTGAAGCTTTCTTT
d_gene: -
j_gene: TRBJ1-1
v_gene: TRBV30
abundance: few

CDR3aa: CASSTAGRAKGSPLHF
CDR3nt: TGTGCCAGCAGTACCGCCGGGAGGGCAAAGGGATCACCCCTCCACTTT
d_gene: -
j_gene: TRBJ1-6
v_gene: TRBV25-1
abundance: once

CDR3aa: CASRRRQGAYEQYF
CDR3nt: TGCGCCAGCCGGAGGAGACAGGGGGCCTACGAGCAGTACTTC
d_gene: TRBD1
j_gene: TRBJ2-7
v_gene: TRBV5-1
abundance: -

CDR3aa: CASSFRSENTEAFF
CDR3nt: TGTGCCAGCAGTTTCAGATCAGAGAACACTGAAGCTTTCTTT
d_gene: -
j_gene: TRBJ1-1
v_gene: TRBV6-6
abundance: -

CDR3aa: CASSLDTRNTIYF
CDR3nt: TGTGCCAGCAGCTTAGATACAAGAAACACCATATATTTT
d_gene: -
j_gene: TRBJ1-3
v_gene: TRBV7-6
abundance: -

CDR3aa: CASSETLGRSEKLFF
CDR3nt: TGTGCCAGCAGCGAGACACTGGGACGGAGTGAAAAACTGTTTTTT
d_gene: -
j_gene: TRBJ1-4
v_gene: TRBV9
abundance: once

CDR3aa: CASSPPRGNRETQYF
CDR3nt: TGTGCCAGCTCACCACCGAGAGGCAATCGGGAGACCCAGTACTTC
d_gene: -
j_gene: TRBJ2-5
v_gene: TRBV18
abundance: once

CDR3aa: CASSYSRGFNYGYTF
CDR3nt: TGTGCCAGCAGTTACTCTCGGGGATTTAACTATGGCTACACCTTC
d_gene: -
j_gene: TRBJ1-2
v_gene: TRBV6-5
abundance: -

CDR3aa: CASSQAGGLSTDTQYF
CDR3nt: TGCGCCAGCAGCCAAGCGGGGGGTTTGAGCACAGATACGCAGTATTTT
d_gene: TRBD2
j_gene: TRBJ2-3
v_gene: TRBV4-1
abundance: -

CDR3aa: CASSPRQGQGTEAFF
CDR3nt: TGTGCCAGCAGCCCCCGACAGGGCCAAGGCACTGAAGCTTTCTTT
d_gene: TRBD1
j_gene: TRBJ1-1
v_gene: TRBV9
abundance: -

CDR3aa: CASSFMGEQFF
CDR3nt: TGTGCCAGCAGCTTTATGGGTGAGCAGTTCTTC
d_gene: -
j_gene: TRBJ2-1
v_gene: TRBV7-2
abundance: -

CDR3aa: CASSHLGGKRSDEQFF
CDR3nt: TGCGCCAGCAGCCACTTAGGGGGAAAGAGATCCGATGAGCAGTTCTTC
d_gene: -
j_gene: TRBJ2-1
v_gene: TRBV4-3
abundance: -

CDR3aa: CASSSGTLSGANVLTF
CDR3nt: TGCGCCAGCAGCTCCGGTACACTATCTGGGGCCAACGTCCTGACTTTC
d_gene: -
j_gene: TRBJ2-6
v_gene: TRBV5-1
abundance: -

CDR3aa: CASSRRDGSYEQYF
CDR3nt: TGTGCCAGCTCACGCCGGGACGGATCCTACGAGCAGTACTTC
d_gene: -
j_gene: TRBJ2-7
v_gene: TRBV18
abundance: -

CDR3aa: CASSQVYSNQPQHF
CDR3nt: TGTGCCAGCAGTCAGGTTTATAGCAATCAGCCCCAGCATTTT
d_gene: -
j_gene: TRBJ1-5
v_gene: TRBV6-4
abundance: few

CDR3aa: CASTLGLAGVNEQFF
CDR3nt: TGTGCCAGCACCCTAGGACTAGCGGGAGTCAATGAGCAGTTCTTC
d_gene: TRBD2
j_gene: TRBJ2-1
v_gene: TRBV11-2
abundance: -